The rows below give T cell receptor beta chains drawn from one sample of a study of CD8+ T cells in alopecia areata. The protocol was immunoSEQ multiplex PCR, while the TCRdb copy is restricted to in-frame clones and leaves out a portion. The table lists 150,000 to 250,000 clones, 60% to 70% of them singletons. The sequencing here drew on CD4+ T cells sorted from blood, taken at week 4, from a patient treated with tofacitinib. These TCRs come from a human donor with alopecia areata. CDR3s include the opening cysteine and the closing phenylalanine or tryptophan. A D gene is named only where the DNA matches it firmly. Clone size is stated in some rows and not others, as once, few, many or a class when expanded.

j_call: TRBJ1-1
cdr3_length: 15
v_call: TRBV2
d_call: TRBD1
clone_size: few
cdr3_aa: CASSDSGTGGTEAFF
cdr3_nt: TGTGCCAGCAGTGACTCCGGGACAGGGGGGACTGAAGCTTTCTTT

j_call: TRBJ2-5
cdr3_length: 14
v_call: TRBV6-1
d_call: NA
clone_size: NA
cdr3_aa: CATARDTAQETQYF
cdr3_nt: TGTGCTACAGCCCGGGACACTGCCCAAGAGACCCAGTACTTC

j_call: TRBJ2-7
cdr3_length: 14
v_call: TRBV7-6
d_call: NA
clone_size: once
cdr3_aa: CASSSQEGAYEQYF
cdr3_nt: TGTGCCAGCAGCTCCCAGGAGGGCGCCTACGAGCAGTACTTC

j_call: TRBJ1-2
cdr3_length: 14
v_call: TRBV6-6
d_call: NA
clone_size: NA
cdr3_aa: CASSYGPRPDGYTF
cdr3_nt: TGTGCCAGCAGTTATGGCCCCCGCCCGGATGGCTACACCTTC

j_call: TRBJ2-6
cdr3_length: 19
v_call: TRBV4-1
d_call: NA
clone_size: NA
cdr3_aa: CASSQDRDGQGFGANVLTF
cdr3_nt: TGCGCCAGCAGCCAAGACCGGGACGGCCAGGGATTTGGGGCCAACGTCCTGACTTTC

j_call: TRBJ2-5
cdr3_length: 14
v_call: TRBV5-6
d_call: NA
clone_size: NA
cdr3_aa: CASSKPAGDRRRYF
cdr3_nt: TGTGCCAGCAGCAAACCGGCAGGGGATCGACGGAGGTACTTC

j_call: TRBJ2-6
cdr3_length: 14
v_call: TRBV30
d_call: NA
clone_size: many
cdr3_aa: CAWTDRSGANVLTF
cdr3_nt: TGTGCCTGGACCGACAGATCTGGGGCCAACGTCCTGACTTTC

j_call: TRBJ1-6
cdr3_length: 14
v_call: TRBV27
d_call: TRBD1
clone_size: few
cdr3_aa: CASSSDRGRSPLHF
cdr3_nt: TGTGCCAGCAGTTCCGACAGGGGTAGGTCACCCCTCCACTTT

j_call: TRBJ2-5
cdr3_length: 17
v_call: TRBV5-6
d_call: TRBD1
clone_size: NA
cdr3_aa: CASSTHLRTGGKETQYF
cdr3_nt: TGTGCCAGCAGCACCCACCTTCGGACAGGGGGCAAGGAGACCCAGTACTTC

j_call: TRBJ2-3
cdr3_length: 15
v_call: TRBV7-2
d_call: NA
clone_size: NA
cdr3_aa: CASSFPALRTDTQYF
cdr3_nt: TGTGCCAGCAGCTTTCCAGCCTTGCGCACAGATACGCAGTATTTT

j_call: TRBJ1-5
cdr3_length: 16
v_call: TRBV2
d_call: NA
clone_size: NA
cdr3_aa: CASSDWTPYSNQPQHF
cdr3_nt: TGTGCCAGCAGTGATTGGACGCCTTATAGCAATCAGCCCCAGCATTTT

j_call: TRBJ2-7
cdr3_length: 13
v_call: TRBV23-1
d_call: NA
clone_size: NA
cdr3_aa: CASSQRQVLGQYF
cdr3_nt: TGCGCCAGCAGTCAACGTCAGGTTCTGGGGCAGTACTTC

j_call: TRBJ2-7
cdr3_length: 16
v_call: TRBV18
d_call: NA
clone_size: NA
cdr3_aa: CASSPPGGELLYEQYF
cdr3_nt: TGTGCCAGCTCACCACCAGGGGGTGAGTTACTCTACGAGCAGTACTTC

j_call: TRBJ2-1
cdr3_length: 15
v_call: TRBV27
d_call: TRBD1
clone_size: NA
cdr3_aa: CAIAPRRGQGNEQFF
cdr3_nt: TGTGCCATCGCCCCCCGAAGGGGACAGGGCAATGAGCAGTTCTTC

j_call: TRBJ1-6
cdr3_length: 13
v_call: TRBV9
d_call: NA
clone_size: NA
cdr3_aa: CASSPLDNSPLHF
cdr3_nt: TGTGCCAGCAGCCCTCTAGATAATTCACCCCTCCACTTT

j_call: TRBJ1-2
cdr3_length: 12
v_call: TRBV30
d_call: TRBD1
clone_size: NA
cdr3_aa: CAWSGDRDGYTF
cdr3_nt: TGTGCCTGGAGTGGGGACAGGGATGGCTACACCTTC

j_call: TRBJ2-5
cdr3_length: 11
v_call: TRBV20-1
d_call: NA
clone_size: NA
cdr3_aa: CSAIGGVTQYF
cdr3_nt: TGCAGTGCTATTGGGGGAGTGACCCAGTACTTC

j_call: TRBJ2-1
cdr3_length: 17
v_call: TRBV4-1
d_call: NA
clone_size: NA
cdr3_aa: CASSHVRWRGSYNEQFF
cdr3_nt: TGCGCCAGCAGCCACGTTCGGTGGAGGGGCTCCTACAATGAGCAGTTCTTC

j_call: TRBJ2-5
cdr3_length: 14
v_call: TRBV7-9
d_call: NA
clone_size: few
cdr3_aa: CASSSTTMIETQYF
cdr3_nt: TGTGCCAGCAGCTCGACTACTATGATAGAGACCCAGTACTTC

j_call: TRBJ2-3
cdr3_length: 13
v_call: TRBV30
d_call: NA
clone_size: NA
cdr3_aa: CAWEGKGTDTQYF
cdr3_nt: TGTGCCTGGGAGGGGAAGGGCACAGATACGCAGTATTTT

j_call: TRBJ2-2
cdr3_length: 13
v_call: TRBV2
d_call: TRBD1
clone_size: NA
cdr3_aa: CASSGQGPGELFF
cdr3_nt: TGTGCCAGCAGTGGACAGGGGCCCGGGGAGCTGTTTTTT

j_call: TRBJ1-1
cdr3_length: 12
v_call: TRBV5-6
d_call: NA
clone_size: NA
cdr3_aa: CASSVSTGLAFF
cdr3_nt: TGTGCCAGCAGCGTGTCCACAGGGCTAGCTTTCTTT

j_call: TRBJ2-1
cdr3_length: 12
v_call: TRBV29-1
d_call: NA
clone_size: NA
cdr3_aa: CSVVPGNNEQFF
cdr3_nt: TGCAGCGTTGTCCCGGGTAACAATGAGCAGTTCTTC

j_call: TRBJ1-2
cdr3_length: 11
v_call: TRBV29-1
d_call: NA
clone_size: NA
cdr3_aa: CSVDRDSGYTF
cdr3_nt: TGCAGCGTTGACAGGGATAGTGGCTACACCTTC

j_call: TRBJ2-7
cdr3_length: 14
v_call: TRBV5-4
d_call: TRBD1
clone_size: NA
cdr3_aa: CASSLAGGRYEQYF
cdr3_nt: TGTGCCAGCAGCCTCGCAGGGGGCCGGTACGAGCAGTACTTC

j_call: TRBJ1-2
cdr3_length: 11
v_call: TRBV6-5
d_call: NA
clone_size: NA
cdr3_aa: CASRGLMGYTF
cdr3_nt: TGTGCCAGCAGGGGTCTCATGGGCTACACCTTC

j_call: TRBJ2-7
cdr3_length: 14
v_call: TRBV5-1
d_call: NA
clone_size: NA
cdr3_aa: CASSLAGDSYEQYF
cdr3_nt: TGCGCCAGCAGCTTGGCGGGAGACTCCTACGAGCAGTACTTC

j_call: TRBJ2-7
cdr3_length: 15
v_call: TRBV29-1
d_call: NA
clone_size: NA
cdr3_aa: CSVEAPGPTYGEQYF
cdr3_nt: TGCAGCGTTGAAGCCCCGGGCCCCACTTATGGCGAGCAGTACTTC

j_call: TRBJ2-2
cdr3_length: 16
v_call: TRBV7-9
d_call: TRBD1
clone_size: few
cdr3_aa: CASSSGQGANTGELFF
cdr3_nt: TGTGCCAGCAGCTCCGGACAGGGCGCGAACACCGGGGAGCTGTTTTTT